The 6 T cell receptor beta chains presented below share a single source sample, sequenced in a study of blood T cells in healthy people across ages. PCR was performed a second time for roughly 7 to 12 cycles using a sample-barcoded 5' primer and a J-beta primer mix. One entry per CDR3 protein results from TCRdb running MiXCR on the 5' RACE reads. The repertoire holds 1,300,000 or so distinct CDR3 sequences, around 59% seen once, with 6.5% to 8.5% in the top ten. Source material: blood. The receptors originated from a man in his late teens or twenties in good health.

This chain uses TRBV6-6 with TRBJ2-4; a weak D match, TRBD2 (6 bases). The J call may be wrong; the DNA end is better matched by TRBJ2-7. In germline, CDR1 is MNHNY, CDR2 SVGAGI (reference sequence). The CDR3 runs 16 residues. The CDR3 DNA follows: TGTGCCAGCAATTCCCTCGAGGGAGGTAGCTCCTACGAGCAGTACTTC. The encoded protein is CASNSLEGGSSYEQYF.

The V call is TRBV29-1, the J call TRBJ1-4; TRBD1 agrees at 7 bases. V shed 5 bases, J shed 5 bases, and the junction held 8 bases outside the gene matches. CDR3 length: 14 residues. Germline-derived CDR1 and CDR2 are SQVTM and ANQGSEA. CDR3 nucleotide sequence: TGCAGCGTTCTAGGGACAGATTACAATGAAAAACTGTTTTTT. As protein: CSVLGTDYNEKLFF.

This clonotype has only a few counts. The chain employs TRBV2 and TRBJ2-3; D might be TRBD2 (6 bases). The length of the CDR3 is 16 residues. The germline V gene encodes CDR1 SNHLY and CDR2 FYNNEI. V gave up 3 bases and J gave up 1 base, with 14 bases separating them. CDR3 protein: CASSDGGNSGTDTQYF. The CDR3 nucleotides are TGTGCCAGCAGTGATGGGGGGAATTCCGGCACAGATACGCAGTATTTT. The whole variable domain, remainder taken from reference TRBV2 and TRBJ2-3, is EPEVTQTPSHQVTQMGQEVILRCVPISNHLYFYWYRQILGQKVEFLVSFYNNEISEKSEIFDDQFSVERPDGSNFTLKIRSTKLEDSAMYFCASSDGGNSGTDTQYFGPGTRLTVL.

This chain joins TRBV6-5 and TRBJ2-3; D uncertain. There are 14 residues in the CDR3. V lost 2 bases and J 3 bases, leaving 9 bases between the germline ends. The germline CDR1 and CDR2 sequences are MNHEY and SVGAGI. The CDR3 loop reads CASSYGPATDTQYF. DNA for the CDR3: TGTGCCAGCAGTTACGGCCCGGCAACAGATACGCAGTATTTT.

The CDR3 spells CAISDPLGQPQHF. In nucleotides, the CDR3 is TGTGCCATCAGTGATCCCCTAGGTCAGCCCCAGCATTTT. This sequence joins TRBV10-3 and TRBJ1-5, with D uncertain. The CDR3 has 13 amino acids. V dropped 3 bases and J dropped 6 bases, with 9 bases sitting between them. The germline gives CDR1 ENHRY, CDR2 SYGVKD.

This clonotype was picked up a small number of times. The chain uses TRBV29-1 and TRBJ2-1, with 11 bases matching TRBD2. The CDR3 covers 15 residues. V lost 4 bases and J lost 3; bases outside the gene matches: 5. Germline CDR1 and CDR2: SQVTM and ANQGSEA. CDR3 region: CSVGGLADYYNEQFF. DNA of the CDR3: TGCAGCGTTGGGGGACTAGCGGACTACTACAATGAGCAGTTCTTC.